This TCR beta chain was sequenced during a study of response to subunit inactivated influenza vaccine. Study-wide findings and caveats: T cells newly recruited by each seasonal influenza vaccination are few, the authors suggested.

V dropped 3 bases and J dropped 8; count of bases not matched to a gene: 22. This CDR3 comprises 19 residues. The germline CDR1 and CDR2 sequences are LGHNA and YSLEER. Details on this clonotype: No antigen is known for it.

TCRdb reprocessed the RT-PCR reads via MiXCR and lists one record per CDR3 protein. The table has around 490,000 distinct CDR3 sequences, roughly 8.2% seen once. This chain uses TRBV4-3 with TRBJ1-1, with 9 bases fitting TRBD1. The sample here was PBMCs from blood, taken about 23 months after vaccination. The origin of this receptor is a man between 50 and 69 years old who received an inactivated influenza vaccine. CDR3 residues: CASSQVPGQGLMGPAEAFF. CDR3 nucleotides: TGCGCCAGCAGCCAGGTCCCGGGACAGGGACTAATGGGGCCTGCCGAAGCTTTCTTT.